The source of this T cell receptor beta chain is a study of early T cells in non-severe SARS-CoV-2 infection. Overall study context: Unsorted whole-blood RNA was sequenced in bulk, leaving chains unpaired. Study-wide results and caveats: Matching with VDJdb favored anti-spike CD8 responses (missing private and CD4 specificities).

J gave up 3 bases and V 1 base, and 5 bases lay outside the gene matches. The CDR3 consists of 15 residues. Germline CDR1 is DFQATT and CDR2 is SNEGSKA (reference sequence). Only a few counts were recorded for this clonotype. Its antigen is undetermined. In the library, individual cDNA molecules carried attached unique molecular identifiers. TCRdb fed the 5' RACE reads into MiXCR, producing one record per CDR3 protein. The table has about 36,000 distinct CDR3 sequences, less than 8% seen once; the top ten hold approximately 26%. This sequence was found in an adult who was a healthcare worker with PCR-confirmed SARS-CoV-2 infection or an uninfected control (not recorded which). This chain joins TRBV20-1 and TRBJ2-7, with 11 bases fitting TRBD2. Sample: whole blood, taken at baseline. The CDR3 protein is CSARGSGRAVYEQYF. CDR3 bases: TGCAGTGCTAGAGGTAGCGGGAGGGCCGTCTACGAGCAGTACTTC.